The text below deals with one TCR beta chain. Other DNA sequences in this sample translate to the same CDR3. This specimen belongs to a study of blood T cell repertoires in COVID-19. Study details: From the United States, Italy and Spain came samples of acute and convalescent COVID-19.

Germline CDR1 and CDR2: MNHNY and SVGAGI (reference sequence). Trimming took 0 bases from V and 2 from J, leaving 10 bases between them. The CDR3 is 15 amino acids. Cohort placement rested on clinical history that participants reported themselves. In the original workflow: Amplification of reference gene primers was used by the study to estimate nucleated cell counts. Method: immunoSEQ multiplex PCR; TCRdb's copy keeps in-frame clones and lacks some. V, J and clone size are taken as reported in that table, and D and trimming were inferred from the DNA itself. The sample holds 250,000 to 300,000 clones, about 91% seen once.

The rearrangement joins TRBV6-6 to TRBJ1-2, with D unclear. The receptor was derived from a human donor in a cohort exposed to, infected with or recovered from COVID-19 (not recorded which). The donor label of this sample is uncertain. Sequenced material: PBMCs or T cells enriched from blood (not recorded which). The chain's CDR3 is CASSYSAGPNYGYTF. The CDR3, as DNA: TGTGCCAGCAGTTACTCTGCGGGCCCGAACTATGGCTACACCTTC.